This entry lists 5 T cell receptor beta chains sequenced from one sample in a study of T cell repertoires in cytomegalovirus infection. The antigens these receptors bind are not known. TCRdb independently ran MiXCR on the reads; one entry per CDR3 protein. The data contain approximately 590,000 distinct CDR3 sequences, about 40% of them singletons. The sample here was cultured PBMCs, taken from culture after CMV antigen stimulation. The receptors were sampled from a human donor in good health (CMV status not recorded). Some clones in this sample may be carry-over from other donors' samples.

V gene TRBV5-6 combines with J gene TRBJ2-2, with D possibly TRBD1 on 6 matching bases. CDR1 is SGHDT and CDR2 is YYEEEE in the germline V gene. The V end lost 4 bases, the J end lost 0 bases, and 13 bases lay between the germline ends. CDR3 length equals 16 residues. The CDR3 sequence: CASSLQQGANTGELFF. The CDR3 nucleotides are TGTGCCAGCAGCCTACAACAGGGAGCGAACACCGGGGAGCTGTTTTTT.

The sample holds a few counts of this clonotype. The chain links TRBV11-2 to TRBJ2-1; tentative D call: TRBD1 (6 bases). The germline V gene encodes CDR1 SGHAT and CDR2 FQNNGV. There are 14 residues in the CDR3. Trimming cost V 1 base and J 10 bases, with 14 bases left between them. CDR3 nucleotides: TGTGCCAGCAGCTTAGCCCCAAGGACAGCGGAGCAGTTCTTC. This gives the protein CASSLAPRTAEQFF. The entire variable domain, with the rest obtained from reference TRBV11-2 and TRBJ2-1, is as follows: EAGVAQSPRYKIIEKRQSVAFWCNPISGHATLYWYQQILGQGPKLLIQFQNNGVVDDSQLPKDRFSAERLKGVDSTLKIQPAKLEDSAVYLCASSLAPRTAEQFFGPGTRLTVL.

J is TRBJ1-5 and V is TRBV7-8; D is perhaps TRBD1 (5 bases). The CDR3 is made up of 17 amino acids. Germline CDR1 SGHVS, CDR2 FQNEAQ. The V and J ends lost 4 bases and 6 bases respectively, with 22 bases between them. Here the CDR3 reads CASSSFRAPPGRQPQHF. CDR3 nucleotide sequence: TGTGCCAGCAGCTCCTTCCGGGCCCCGCCAGGGCGTCAGCCCCAGCATTTT. Filled out from reference TRBV7-8 and TRBJ1-5, the complete variable domain reads GAGVSQSPRYKVAKRGQDVALRCDPISGHVSLFWYQQALGQGPEFLTYFQNEAQLDKSGLPSDRFFAERPEGSVSTLKIQRTQQEDSAVYLCASSSFRAPPGRQPQHFGDGTRLSIL.

V is TRBV11-2 and J is TRBJ2-7; TRBD2 is a possible D gene (6 bases). The CDR3 runs 12 residues. V lost 4 bases, J lost 4 bases, and 8 bases lay in between. CDR1 and CDR2 from the germline V gene are SGHAT and FQNNGV. CDR3 DNA: TGTGCCAGCAGCTCGGAGGGTTACGAGCAGTACTTC. This encodes CASSSEGYEQYF. The full variable domain, its missing parts supplied by reference TRBV11-2 and TRBJ2-7, is EAGVAQSPRYKIIEKRQSVAFWCNPISGHATLYWYQQILGQGPKLLIQFQNNGVVDDSQLPKDRFSAERLKGVDSTLKIQPAKLEDSAVYLCASSSEGYEQYFGPGTRLTVT.

The chain carries TRBV20-1 and TRBJ2-3; a weak D match, TRBD1 (5 bases). Trimming removed 0 bases at V and 6 bases at J, with 16 bases between. The CDR3 length is 15 residues. The germline CDR1 and CDR2 sequences are DFQATT and SNEGSKA (reference sequence). The CDR3 nucleotides are TGCAGTGCTAGAGATTACACAGGCCTGGGGGATACGCAGTATTTT. As protein: CSARDYTGLGDTQYF.